This T cell receptor beta chain was obtained from a study of blood T cell repertoires in COVID-19. Study in general: Samples came from the United States, Italy and Spain, spanning acute and convalescent COVID-19.

The assay was immunoSEQ multiplex PCR, and TCRdb's table has in-frame clones only and misses some. The table shows fewer than 250,000 clones, with 70% to 85% occurring only once. The germline V gene has CDR1 ENHRY and CDR2 SYGVKD. There are 17 residues in the CDR3. The V end was cut by 3 bases, the J end by 2 bases, with 14 bases between. Cohort placement rested on clinical history that participants reported themselves. The clonotype comes from a man in his sixties who had recovered from COVID-19. The chain links TRBV10-3 to TRBJ1-6; a possible D gene is TRBD1 (5 bases). The sequenced sample was PBMCs or T cells enriched from blood (not recorded which). The CDR3 DNA reads TGTGCCATCAGTGAAGTGGGGGGAAGCACCTATAATTCACCCCTCCACTTT. Protein: CAISEVGGSTYNSPLHF.